The T cell receptor (beta chain) under discussion was sequenced for a study of spatial heterogeneity in lung cancer. This clonotype was observed a few times. The time point is: blood at routine non-recurrence follow-up after resection. Unsorted whole RNA samples from tumor, nontumor lung or frozen PBMC were sequenced. Germline V CDR1 and CDR2: SGHTA, FQGNSA. The V end was cut by 5 bases, the J end by 0 bases, with 5 bases between. The CDR3 sequence is 13 residues long. TCR cDNA molecules were tagged individually, and each one carried a unique molecular identifier. TCRdb fed the 5' RACE reads into MiXCR, producing one record per CDR3 protein. The sample includes about 120,000 distinct CDR3 sequences, about 12% seen only once; the top ten take roughly 15%.

This specimen was PBMCs, taken at follow-up. The V gene is TRBV7-2, the J gene TRBJ1-3; D gene ambiguous. The source of this sequence is a male donor with early-stage non-small cell lung cancer. CDR3 DNA sequence: TGTGCCAGCAGCACCAGCTCTGGAAACACCATATATTTT. Amino acid sequence: CASSTSSGNTIYF.